The clone carrying this TCR beta chain appeared many times. The target antigen is unknown. Amplifying from RNA transcripts, the study obtained TCR beta CDR3 regions. An opening RT-PCR round employed HTBI primers and preceded a second-round multiplex PCR. Using its own MiXCR run on the multiplex PCR reads, TCRdb lists one record per CDR3 protein. The top ten hold roughly 7.4% of the sample, which has hundreds of thousands of distinct CDR3 sequences, approximately 21% seen once. Germline assignment: CDR1 SNHLY and CDR2 FYNNEI. V was clipped by 6 bases and J by 3 bases; unmatched bases: 3. The CDR3 consists of 13 residues. This entry is derived from a study of Graves' ophthalmopathy and Graves' hyperthyroidism. Study conclusions and caveats: Researchers report that a 13-signature model separated ophthalmopathy from stable hyperthyroidism, posting about 88% sensitivity and roughly 80% specificity.

What supplied the PBMCs was over 8.5 ml of fresh peripheral blood. Sequenced sample: peripheral blood. This rearrangement joins TRBV2 to TRBJ1-2; 8 bases fit TRBD1. This clonotype originated in a woman younger than 30 with stable Graves' hyperthyroidism. Some clones in this sample may be carry-over from other donors' samples. The CDR3 DNA sequence: TGTGCCAGCAGCGCAGGGGGCGACTATGGCTACACCTTC. It yields the protein CASSAGGDYGYTF.